The clone carrying this T cell receptor beta chain showed up just once. This specimen belongs to a study of blood T cell repertoires in COVID-19. Across the whole study: Material from acute and convalescent COVID-19 was sourced from the United States, Italy and Spain. Sample material is recorded as cDNA or gDNA derived from T cells, B-cell-depleted T cells, or PBMCs.

Germline V lookup: CDR1 MNHEY, CDR2 SVGAGI. The J segment lost 1 base and the V segment lost 4 bases, leaving 8 bases of the junction unmatched. The CDR3 spans 16 residues. In the original analysis: It was from reference gene primer amplification that nucleated cell counts were estimated. Assay used: immunoSEQ multiplex PCR; TCRdb lists only in-frame clones, some missing. V and J calls and clone size are as listed in that table; D and trimming were resolved from the DNA. Among around 180,000 clones listed, around 87% were seen once. This sequence was found in a man aged 35-49 years with active or convalescent COVID-19. This chain connects TRBV6-5 to TRBJ1-1, with 8 bases that match TRBD1. The specimen sequenced was peripheral blood. DNA for the CDR3: TGTGCCAGCAGTTCTTATCCAGGGGGCGGGAACACTGAAGCTTTCTTT. As protein: CASSSYPGGGNTEAFF.